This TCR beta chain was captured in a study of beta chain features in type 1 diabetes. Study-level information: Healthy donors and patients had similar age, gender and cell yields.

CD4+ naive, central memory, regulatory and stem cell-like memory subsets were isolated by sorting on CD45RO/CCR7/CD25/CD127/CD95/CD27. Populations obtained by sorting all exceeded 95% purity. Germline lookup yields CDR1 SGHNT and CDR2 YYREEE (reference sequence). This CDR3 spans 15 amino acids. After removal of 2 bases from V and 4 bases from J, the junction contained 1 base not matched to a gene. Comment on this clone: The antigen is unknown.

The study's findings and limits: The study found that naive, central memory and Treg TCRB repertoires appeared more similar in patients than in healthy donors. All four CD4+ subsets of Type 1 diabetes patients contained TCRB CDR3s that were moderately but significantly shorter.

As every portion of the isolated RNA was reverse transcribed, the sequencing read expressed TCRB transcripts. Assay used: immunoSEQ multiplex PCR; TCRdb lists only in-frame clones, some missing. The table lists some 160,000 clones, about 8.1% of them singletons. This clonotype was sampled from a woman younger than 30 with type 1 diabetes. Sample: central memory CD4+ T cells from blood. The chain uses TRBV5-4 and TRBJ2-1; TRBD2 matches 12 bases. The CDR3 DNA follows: TGTGCCAGCAGCTTCGGGACTAGCGGGTACAATGAGCAGTTCTTC. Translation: CASSFGTSGYNEQFF.